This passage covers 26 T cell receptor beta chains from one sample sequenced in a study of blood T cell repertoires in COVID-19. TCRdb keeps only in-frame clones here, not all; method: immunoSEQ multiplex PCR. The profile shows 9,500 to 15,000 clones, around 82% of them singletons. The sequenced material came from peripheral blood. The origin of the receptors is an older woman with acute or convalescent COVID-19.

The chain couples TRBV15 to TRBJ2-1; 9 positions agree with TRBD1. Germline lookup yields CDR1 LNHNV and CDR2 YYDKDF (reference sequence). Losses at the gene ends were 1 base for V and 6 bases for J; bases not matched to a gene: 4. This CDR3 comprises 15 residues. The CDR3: CATSRGTGVVNEQFF. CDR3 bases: TGTGCCACCAGCAGAGGGACAGGGGTGGTCAATGAGCAGTTCTTC. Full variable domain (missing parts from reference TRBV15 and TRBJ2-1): DAMVIQNPRYQVTQFGKPVTLSCSQTLNHNVMYWYQQKSSQAPKLLFHYYDKDFNNEADTPDNFQSRRPNTSFCFLDIRSPGLGDTAMYLCATSRGTGVVNEQFFGPGTRLTVL.

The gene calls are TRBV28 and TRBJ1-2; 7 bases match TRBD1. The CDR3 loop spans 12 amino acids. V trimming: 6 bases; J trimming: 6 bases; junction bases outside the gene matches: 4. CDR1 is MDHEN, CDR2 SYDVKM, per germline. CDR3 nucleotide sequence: TGTGCCAGCAGCCTCGACAGGGATGGCTACACCTTC. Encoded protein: CASSLDRDGYTF.

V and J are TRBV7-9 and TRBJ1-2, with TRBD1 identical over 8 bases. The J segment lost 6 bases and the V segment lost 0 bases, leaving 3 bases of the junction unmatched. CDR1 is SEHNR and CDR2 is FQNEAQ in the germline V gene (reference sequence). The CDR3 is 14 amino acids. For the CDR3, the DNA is TGTGCCAGCAGCTTAGCCCCAGGGGGCGATGGCTACACCTTC. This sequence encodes CASSLAPGGDGYTF.

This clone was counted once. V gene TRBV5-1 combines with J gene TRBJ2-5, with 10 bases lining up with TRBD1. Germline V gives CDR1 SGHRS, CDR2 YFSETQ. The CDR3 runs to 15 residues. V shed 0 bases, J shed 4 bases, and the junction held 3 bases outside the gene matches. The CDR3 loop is CASSLGQGARETQYF. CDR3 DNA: TGCGCCAGCAGCTTGGGACAGGGGGCGCGAGAGACCCAGTACTTC.

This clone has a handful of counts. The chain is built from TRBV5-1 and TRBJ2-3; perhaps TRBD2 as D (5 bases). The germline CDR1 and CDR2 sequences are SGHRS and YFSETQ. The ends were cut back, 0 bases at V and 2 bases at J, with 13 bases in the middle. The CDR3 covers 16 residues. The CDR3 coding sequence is TGCGCCAGCAGCTTGGCCGACTATACTATCACAGATACGCAGTATTTT. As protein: CASSLADYTITDTQYF.

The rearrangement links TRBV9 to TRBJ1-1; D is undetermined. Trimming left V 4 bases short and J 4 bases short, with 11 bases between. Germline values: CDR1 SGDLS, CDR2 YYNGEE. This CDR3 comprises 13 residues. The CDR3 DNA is TGTGCCAGCAGCTCGGGGTGGGGCACTGAAGCTTTCTTT. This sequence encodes CASSSGWGTEAFF.

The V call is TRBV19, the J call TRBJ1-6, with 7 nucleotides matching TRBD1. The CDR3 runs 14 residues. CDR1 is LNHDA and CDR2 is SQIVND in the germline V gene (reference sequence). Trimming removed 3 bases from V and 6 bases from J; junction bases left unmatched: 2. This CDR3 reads CASSMGQINSPLHF. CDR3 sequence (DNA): TGTGCCAGTAGTATGGGACAGATTAATTCACCCCTCCACTTT.

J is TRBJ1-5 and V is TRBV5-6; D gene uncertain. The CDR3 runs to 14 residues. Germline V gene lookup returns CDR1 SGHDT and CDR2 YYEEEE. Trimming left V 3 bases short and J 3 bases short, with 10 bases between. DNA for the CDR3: TGTGCCAGCAGCTCGTGGGCCCTCAATCAGCCCCAGCATTTT. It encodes CASSSWALNQPQHF.

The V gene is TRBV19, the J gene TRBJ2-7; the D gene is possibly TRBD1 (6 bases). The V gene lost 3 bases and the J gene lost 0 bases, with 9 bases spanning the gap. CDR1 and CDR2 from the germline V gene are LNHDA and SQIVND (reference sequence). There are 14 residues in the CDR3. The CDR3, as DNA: TGTGCCAGTAGTATTCGGGACACCTCCTACGAGCAGTACTTC. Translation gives CASSIRDTSYEQYF.

In DNA form, the CDR3 reads TGTGCCAGCAGCGTCGACTTAGCGACTGAGCAGTTCTTC. It specifies CASSVDLATEQFF. The chain uses TRBV5-4 and TRBJ2-1; perhaps TRBD2 as D (5 bases). The germline gives CDR1 SGHNT, CDR2 YYREEE (reference sequence). There are 13 residues in the CDR3. The germline V and J ends were trimmed by 4 bases and 9 bases, with 14 bases remaining between them.

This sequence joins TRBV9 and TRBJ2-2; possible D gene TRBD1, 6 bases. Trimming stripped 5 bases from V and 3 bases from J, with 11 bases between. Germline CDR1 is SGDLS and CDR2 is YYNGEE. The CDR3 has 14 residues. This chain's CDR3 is CASSQYRDTGELFF. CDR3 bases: TGTGCCAGCAGTCAGTACAGGGACACCGGGGAGCTGTTTTTT.

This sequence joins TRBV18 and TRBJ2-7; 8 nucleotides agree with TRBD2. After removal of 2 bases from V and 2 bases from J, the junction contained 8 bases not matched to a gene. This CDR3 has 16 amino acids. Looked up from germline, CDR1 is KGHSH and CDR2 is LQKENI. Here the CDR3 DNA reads TGTGCCAGCTCACCATTCCGAGCGGGGGAGGCCTACGAGCAGTACTTC. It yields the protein CASSPFRAGEAYEQYF.

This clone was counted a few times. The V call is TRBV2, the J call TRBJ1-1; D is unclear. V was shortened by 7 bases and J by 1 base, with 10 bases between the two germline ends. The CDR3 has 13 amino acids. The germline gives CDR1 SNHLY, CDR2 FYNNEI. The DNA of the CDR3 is TGTGCCAGCAACACCGCCCGGAACACTGAAGCTTTCTTT. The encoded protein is CASNTARNTEAFF.

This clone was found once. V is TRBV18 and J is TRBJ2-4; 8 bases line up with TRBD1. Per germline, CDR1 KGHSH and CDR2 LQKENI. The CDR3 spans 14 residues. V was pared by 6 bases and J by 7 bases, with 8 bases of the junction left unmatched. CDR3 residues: CASSSTGVENIQYF. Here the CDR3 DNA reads TGTGCCAGCTCCTCGACAGGGGTCGAGAACATTCAGTACTTC.

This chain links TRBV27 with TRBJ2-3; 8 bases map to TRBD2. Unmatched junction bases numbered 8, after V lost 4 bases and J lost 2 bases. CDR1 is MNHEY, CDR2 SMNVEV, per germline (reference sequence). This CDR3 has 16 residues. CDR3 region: CASSSSRGGPTDTQYF. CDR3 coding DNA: TGTGCCAGCAGTTCCTCCCGGGGGGGCCCCACAGATACGCAGTATTTT.

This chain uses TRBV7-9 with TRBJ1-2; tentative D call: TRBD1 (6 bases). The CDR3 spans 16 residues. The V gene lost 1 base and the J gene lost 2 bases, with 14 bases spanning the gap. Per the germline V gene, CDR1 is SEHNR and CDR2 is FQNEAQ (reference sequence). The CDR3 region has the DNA TGTGCCAGCAGCTTAGTACCAGGGGAGGGCAACTATGGCTACACCTTC. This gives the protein CASSLVPGEGNYGYTF.

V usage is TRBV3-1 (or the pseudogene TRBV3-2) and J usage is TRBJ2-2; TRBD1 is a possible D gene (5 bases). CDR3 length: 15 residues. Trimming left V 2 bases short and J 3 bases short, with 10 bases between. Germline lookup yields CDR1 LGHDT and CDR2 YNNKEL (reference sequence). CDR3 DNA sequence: TGTGCCAGCAGCCAAATCCAGGGATACACCGGGGAGCTGTTTTTT. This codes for CASSQIQGYTGELFF.

Written as DNA, the CDR3 is TGTGCTAGTGGTTTGAAGTTGGAGGGACAGGGATACAATCAGCCCCAGCATTTT. It yields the protein CASGLKLEGQGYNQPQHF. The chain joins TRBV12-5 to TRBJ1-5, with 9 bases fitting TRBD1. Germline assignment: CDR1 LGHNT and CDR2 FRNRAP. J gave up 3 bases and V 2 bases, and 11 bases lay outside the gene matches. This CDR3 is 18 amino acids long.

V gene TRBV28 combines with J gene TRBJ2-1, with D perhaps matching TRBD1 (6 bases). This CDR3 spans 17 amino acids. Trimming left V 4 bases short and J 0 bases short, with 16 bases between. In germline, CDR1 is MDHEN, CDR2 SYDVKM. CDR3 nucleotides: TGTGCCAGCAGTTCCTCCCTGGCAGGGGCCTCCTACAATGAGCAGTTCTTC. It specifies CASSSSLAGASYNEQFF.

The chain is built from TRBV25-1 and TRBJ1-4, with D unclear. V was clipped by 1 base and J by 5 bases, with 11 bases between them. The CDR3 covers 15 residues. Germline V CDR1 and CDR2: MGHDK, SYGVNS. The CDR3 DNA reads TGTGCCAGCAGTGAATGGAGGTTGGGGAATGAAAAACTGTTTTTT. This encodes CASSEWRLGNEKLFF.

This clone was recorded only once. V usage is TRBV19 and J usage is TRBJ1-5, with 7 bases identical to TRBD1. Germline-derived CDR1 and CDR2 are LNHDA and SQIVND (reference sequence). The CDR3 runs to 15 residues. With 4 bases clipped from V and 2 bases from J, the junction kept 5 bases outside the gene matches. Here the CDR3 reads CASSSTTGGNQPQHF. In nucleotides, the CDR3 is TGTGCCAGTAGTAGTACCACAGGGGGCAATCAGCCCCAGCATTTT.

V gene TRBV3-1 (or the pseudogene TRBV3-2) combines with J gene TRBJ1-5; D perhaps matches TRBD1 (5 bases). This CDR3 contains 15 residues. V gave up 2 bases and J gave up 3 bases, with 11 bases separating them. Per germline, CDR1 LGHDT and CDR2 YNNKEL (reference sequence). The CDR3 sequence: CASSQQWGSNQPQHF. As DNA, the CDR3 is TGTGCCAGCAGCCAACAATGGGGCTCCAATCAGCCCCAGCATTTT.

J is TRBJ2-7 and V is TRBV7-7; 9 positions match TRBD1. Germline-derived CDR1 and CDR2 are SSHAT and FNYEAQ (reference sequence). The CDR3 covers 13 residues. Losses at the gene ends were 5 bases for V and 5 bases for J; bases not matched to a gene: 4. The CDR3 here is CASSPWTGDEQYF. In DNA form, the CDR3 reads TGTGCCAGCAGCCCCTGGACAGGGGACGAGCAGTACTTC. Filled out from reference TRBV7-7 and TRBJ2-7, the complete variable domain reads GAGVSQSPRYKVTKRGQDVTLRCDPISSHATLYWYQQALGQGPEFLTYFNYEAQPDKSGLPSDRFSAERPEGSISTLTIQRTEQRDSAMYRCASSPWTGDEQYFGPGTRLTVT.

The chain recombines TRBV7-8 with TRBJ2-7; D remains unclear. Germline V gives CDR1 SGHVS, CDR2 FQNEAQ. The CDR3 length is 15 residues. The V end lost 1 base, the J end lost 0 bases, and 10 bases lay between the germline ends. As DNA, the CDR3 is TGTGCCAGCAGCTTAGAGGCGGCGGACTCCTACGAGCAGTACTTC. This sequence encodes CASSLEAADSYEQYF.

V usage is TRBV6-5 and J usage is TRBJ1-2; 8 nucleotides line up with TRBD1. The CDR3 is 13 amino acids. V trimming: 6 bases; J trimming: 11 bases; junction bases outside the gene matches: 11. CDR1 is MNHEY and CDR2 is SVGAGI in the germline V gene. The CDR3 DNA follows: TGTGCCAGCAGACGACAGGGGCGGATGCGGTACACCTTC. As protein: CASRRQGRMRYTF.

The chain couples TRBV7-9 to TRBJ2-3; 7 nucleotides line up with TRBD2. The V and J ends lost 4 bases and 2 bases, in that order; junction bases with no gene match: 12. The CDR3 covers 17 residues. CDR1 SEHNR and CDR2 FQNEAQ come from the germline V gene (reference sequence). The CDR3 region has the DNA TGTGCCAGCAGCTCTAGCCCGGGACTACAACACACAGATACGCAGTATTTT. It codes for CASSSSPGLQHTDTQYF.